These 4 T cell receptor beta chains share one sample of origin, sequenced in a study of cytomegalovirus exposure and HLA in healthy donors. The PCR was carried out with 60 Vbeta primers and 13 Jbeta primers. Profiled with immunoSEQ multiplex PCR; TCRdb holds only in-frame clones, not every one. The sample contains roughly 180,000 clones, over 65% of which appear only once. Source material: PBMCs. Every receptor here comes from a young man in good health and CMV-seronegative.

This clone was seen only a few times. The rearrangement uses TRBV6-5 and TRBJ1-2; 9 bases map to TRBD1. V was pared by 6 bases and J by 7 bases, with 6 bases of the junction left unmatched. The germline V gene has CDR1 MNHEY and CDR2 SVGAGI. The CDR3 covers 13 residues. The CDR3 region has the DNA TGTGCCAGCAGACGGACAGGGGAAGGTGGCTACACCTTC. It translates to CASRRTGEGGYTF.

This clone has just one count. The chain joins TRBV6-5 to TRBJ2-7; the D is unclear. Germline values: CDR1 MNHEY, CDR2 SVGAGI. The CDR3 spans 8 residues. This CDR3 reads CGPYEQYF. In nucleotides, the CDR3 is TGTGGTCCTTACGAGCAGTACTTC.

V usage is TRBV7-9 and J usage is TRBJ2-5; 8 nucleotides line up with TRBD2. CDR1 and CDR2 (germline): SEHNR, FQNEAQ (reference sequence). Trimming took 3 bases from V and 1 from J; bases not matched to a gene: 4. The CDR3 is 15 residues long. The CDR3 coding sequence is TGTGCCAGCAGCTTGGCGGGGGGCCTCCAAGAGACCCAGTACTTC. Amino acids: CASSLAGGLQETQYF.

The chain combines TRBV29-1 with TRBJ2-1; 16 positions match TRBD2. This CDR3 spans 18 amino acids. With V trimmed by 2 bases and J by 3 bases, 7 bases remained unmatched. Germline lookup yields CDR1 SQVTM and CDR2 ANQGSEA. In nucleotides, the CDR3 is TGCAGCGTTGAATTTGTGGGACTAGCGGGAGGGTTCTACAATGAGCAGTTCTTC. It encodes CSVEFVGLAGGFYNEQFF.